The 16 T cell receptor beta chains given below trace back to one sample, sequenced in a study of blood T cell repertoires in COVID-19. Sequenced by immunoSEQ multiplex PCR; TCRdb stores in-frame clones only, minus some. This sample has a few hundred thousand clones; around 92% occur once, and the top ten carry roughly 2.9%. Sequencing was carried out using PBMCs or T cells enriched from blood (not recorded which). These receptors all come from a woman between 50 and 59 years old who had been exposed to COVID-19.

The chain joins TRBV5-1 to TRBJ1-2; D is possibly TRBD1 (6 bases). V gave up 4 bases and J gave up 5 bases, with 27 bases separating them. Germline-derived CDR1 and CDR2 are SGHRS and YFSETQ. There are 18 residues in the CDR3. The CDR3 spells CASSPGVSAGGRRYGYTF. DNA for the CDR3: TGCGCCAGCAGCCCTGGTGTAAGTGCTGGGGGCAGAAGATATGGCTACACCTTC.

The rearrangement links TRBV3-1 (or the pseudogene TRBV3-2) to TRBJ2-3; D might be TRBD2 (7 bases). The germline V gene has CDR1 LGHDT and CDR2 YNNKEL (reference sequence). The germline V and J ends were trimmed by 1 base and 3 bases, with 20 bases remaining between them. CDR3 length: 18 residues. For the CDR3, the DNA is TGTGCCAGCAGCCAAGTATCATTGGGGGGGCCATCGACAGATACGCAGTATTTT. Translating gives CASSQVSLGGPSTDTQYF.

This clone was seen only once. The chain recombines TRBV19 with TRBJ1-3, with D uncertain. Germline V CDR1 and CDR2: LNHDA, SQIVND (reference sequence). V was pared by 7 bases and J by 2 bases, with 15 bases between. The CDR3 length is 15 residues. In DNA form, the CDR3 reads TGTGCCAGTACTGAGCGGGTAATAACTGGAAACACCATATATTTT. Protein: CASTERVITGNTIYF.

The rearrangement links TRBV29-1 to TRBJ2-5; no clear D gene. Looked up from germline, CDR1 is SQVTM and CDR2 is ANQGSEA. There are 14 residues in the CDR3. V gave up 2 bases and J gave up 4 bases, with 14 bases separating them. The CDR3 sequence is CSVESSRSLETQYF. Written as DNA, the CDR3 is TGCAGCGTTGAATCCTCCAGGTCATTAGAGACCCAGTACTTC.

The chain has TRBV6-5 and TRBJ2-7; 9 bases are a match to TRBD1. With 5 bases clipped from V and 4 bases from J, the junction kept 9 bases outside the gene matches. Germline assignment: CDR1 MNHEY and CDR2 SVGAGI. The CDR3 has 15 residues. The CDR3 sequence is CASSNRDRVSYEQYF. As DNA, the CDR3 is TGTGCCAGCAGTAACCGGGACAGGGTGTCTTACGAGCAGTACTTC.

The chain is built from TRBV28 and TRBJ1-1; 7 nucleotides line up with TRBD1. From germline, CDR1 is MDHEN and CDR2 SYDVKM. The ends lost 0 bases at V and 5 bases at J; junction bases unmatched: 3. The CDR3 spans 14 residues. The CDR3 loop is CASSLWTGKTEAFF. The CDR3 region has the DNA TGTGCCAGCAGTTTATGGACAGGGAAAACTGAAGCTTTCTTT.

The chain links TRBV6-5 to TRBJ2-1; the match to TRBD1 covers 8 bases. Trimming took 1 base from V and 9 from J; bases not matched to a gene: 8. Germline V CDR1 and CDR2: MNHEY, SVGAGI. The CDR3 extends over 15 amino acids. The CDR3 here is CASSYFGQGVREQFF. The CDR3 DNA reads TGTGCCAGCAGTTACTTCGGACAGGGAGTTCGTGAGCAGTTCTTC.

Only one count was recorded for this clone. This chain's CDR3 is CASSRPRGQSSYEQYF. Here the CDR3 DNA reads TGTGCCAGCAGCCGCCCGAGGGGACAGAGCTCCTACGAGCAGTACTTC. This rearrangement joins TRBV7-8 to TRBJ2-7, with 7 bases aligning to TRBD1. The CDR3 totals 16 residues. Germline lookup yields CDR1 SGHVS and CDR2 FQNEAQ. V trimming: 5 bases; J trimming: 0 bases; junction bases outside the gene matches: 10.

Remarks on this clone: Other DNA sequences in this sample translate to the same CDR3. V is TRBV12-3 or TRBV12-4 and J is TRBJ2-7; no clear D. CDR3 length: 12 amino acids. V lost 5 bases, J lost 1 base, and 6 bases lay in between. CDR3 in DNA: TGTGCCAGCAGTCTCGGGTCCTACGAGCAGTACTTC. Its protein is CASSLGSYEQYF.

This CDR3 is CASSPRGAEFQETQYF. CDR3 bases: TGTGCCAGCAGCCCCCGGGGGGCCGAATTCCAAGAGACCCAGTACTTC. V gene TRBV28 combines with J gene TRBJ2-5; maybe TRBD2 (7 bases). This CDR3 is built from 16 residues. Germline V gene lookup returns CDR1 MDHEN and CDR2 SYDVKM. The V and J ends lost 6 bases and 1 base respectively, with 18 bases between them.

This clone was seen more than once but under ten times. V and J are TRBV5-1 and TRBJ1-6; 8 nucleotides match TRBD1. CDR1 is SGHRS, CDR2 YFSETQ, per germline. The CDR3 consists of 15 residues. The J segment lost 8 bases and the V segment lost 2 bases, leaving 6 bases of the junction unmatched. The CDR3 nucleotides are TGCGCCAGCAGCTTCAGTGACAGGGGCGATTCACCCCTCCACTTT. It is translated as CASSFSDRGDSPLHF.

This chain joins TRBV7-2 and TRBJ2-7; D may be TRBD2 (5 bases). The CDR3 sequence is 15 residues long. Germline values: CDR1 SGHTA, CDR2 FQGNSA. The ends were cut back, 1 base at V and 7 bases at J, with 17 bases in the middle. The CDR3 reads CASSLGVGSGVEQYF. CDR3 sequence (DNA): TGTGCCAGCAGCTTAGGGGTGGGGTCCGGGGTAGAGCAGTACTTC.

This chain joins TRBV13 and TRBJ1-1, with 8 nucleotides matching TRBD1. CDR3 length equals 15 residues. Germline trimming cut 5 bases from V and 3 bases from J; bases unmatched to any gene: 8. Germline values: CDR1 PRHDT, CDR2 FYEKMQ (reference sequence). The CDR3 bases are TGTGCCAGCAGCCCACCGGACAGGGAGGACACTGAAGCTTTCTTT. Protein sequence: CASSPPDREDTEAFF.

The CDR3 spells CASSRQENTEAFF. The CDR3 DNA follows: TGCGCCAGCAGCAGACAGGAGAACACTGAAGCTTTCTTT. V usage is TRBV5-1 and J usage is TRBJ1-1, with TRBD1 as a possible D gene (6 bases). Between the trimmed V and J ends, which lost 4 bases and 1 base, there was a span of 8 bases. Per the germline V gene, CDR1 is SGHRS and CDR2 is YFSETQ. The CDR3 sequence is 13 residues long.

This clone appeared a single time. This chain links TRBV3-1 (or the pseudogene TRBV3-2) with TRBJ2-7; no definite D call. The V gene's germline CDR1 is LGHDT and CDR2 YNNKEL (reference sequence). The CDR3 extends over 13 amino acids. Trimming cost V 0 bases and J 5 bases, with 8 bases left between them. CDR3 DNA: TGTGCCAGCAGCCAAGACTTGCGTAACGAGCAGTACTTC. This codes for CASSQDLRNEQYF.

This clone was detected a few times. The chain links TRBV3-1 (or the pseudogene TRBV3-2) to TRBJ2-3, with a weak D call TRBD2 (5 bases). V dropped 0 bases and J dropped 2 bases, with 12 bases sitting between them. There are 16 residues in the CDR3. CDR1 is LGHDT and CDR2 is YNNKEL in the germline V gene (reference sequence). CDR3 loop: CASSQEEGSHTDTQYF. CDR3 DNA sequence: TGTGCCAGCAGCCAAGAAGAGGGCAGCCACACAGATACGCAGTATTTT.